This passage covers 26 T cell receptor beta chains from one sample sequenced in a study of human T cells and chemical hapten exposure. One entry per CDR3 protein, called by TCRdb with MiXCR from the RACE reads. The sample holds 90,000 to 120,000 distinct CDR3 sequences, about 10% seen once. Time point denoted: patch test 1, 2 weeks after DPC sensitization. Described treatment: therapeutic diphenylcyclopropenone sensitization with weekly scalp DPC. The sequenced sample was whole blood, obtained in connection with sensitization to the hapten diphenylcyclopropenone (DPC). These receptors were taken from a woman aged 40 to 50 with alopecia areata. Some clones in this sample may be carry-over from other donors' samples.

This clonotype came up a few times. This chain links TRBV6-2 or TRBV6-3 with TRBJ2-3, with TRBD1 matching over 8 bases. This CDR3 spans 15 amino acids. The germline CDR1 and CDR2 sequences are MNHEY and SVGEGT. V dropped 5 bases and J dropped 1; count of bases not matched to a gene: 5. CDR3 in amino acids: CASSNPGQGTDTQYF. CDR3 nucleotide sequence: TGTGCCAGCAGTAATCCGGGACAGGGCACAGATACGCAGTATTTT.

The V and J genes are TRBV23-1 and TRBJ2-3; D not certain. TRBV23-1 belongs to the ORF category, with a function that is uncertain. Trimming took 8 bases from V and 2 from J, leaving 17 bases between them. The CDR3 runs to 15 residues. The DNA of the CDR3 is TGCGCCAGCGTACCCTCACAGAGATTCACAGATACGCAGTATTTT. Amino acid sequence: CASVPSQRFTDTQYF.

The CDR3 reads CATSRGGSPLHF. The CDR3 DNA reads TGTGCCACCAGCAGAGGTGGGTCACCCCTCCACTTT. V gene TRBV15 combines with J gene TRBJ1-6, with unresolved D. The CDR3 contains 12 residues. Trimming took off 1 base at V and 10 bases at J, with 5 bases between the two ends. CDR1 and CDR2 from the germline V gene are LNHNV and YYDKDF (reference sequence).

CDR3 amino acids: CATVSVWENTIYF. The CDR3 DNA reads as TGTGCCACAGTATCAGTGTGGGAAAACACCATATATTTT. The chain couples TRBV7-2 to TRBJ1-3; D call uncertain. Per the germline V gene, CDR1 is SGHTA and CDR2 is FQGNSA. The CDR3 loop spans 13 amino acids. V was trimmed by 10 bases and J by 6 bases, leaving 16 bases between them.

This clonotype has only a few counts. The CDR3 reads CASSRQVLNTEAFF. Written as DNA, the CDR3 is TGTGCCAGCAGCCGACAGGTCTTGAACACTGAAGCTTTCTTT. The chain combines TRBV7-2 with TRBJ1-1; possible D gene TRBD1, 6 bases. CDR1 and CDR2 from the germline V gene are SGHTA and FQGNSA. The CDR3 extends over 14 amino acids. With 5 bases removed from V and 0 bases from J, the gap between germline ends came to 10 bases.

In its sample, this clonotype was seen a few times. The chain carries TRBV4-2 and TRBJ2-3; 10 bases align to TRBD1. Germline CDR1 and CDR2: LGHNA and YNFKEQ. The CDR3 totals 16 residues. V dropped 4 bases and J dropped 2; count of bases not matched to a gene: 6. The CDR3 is CASSRPGQGFTDTQYF. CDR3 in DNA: TGTGCCAGCAGCCGACCGGGACAGGGGTTCACAGATACGCAGTATTTT.

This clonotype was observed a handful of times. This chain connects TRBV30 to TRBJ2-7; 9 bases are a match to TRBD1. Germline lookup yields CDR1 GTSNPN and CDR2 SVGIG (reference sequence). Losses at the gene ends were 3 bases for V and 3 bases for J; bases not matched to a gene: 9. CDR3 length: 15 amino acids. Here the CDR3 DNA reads TGTGCCTGGAGCCATCCGGGACAGGGATTCTACGAGCAGTACTTC. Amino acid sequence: CAWSHPGQGFYEQYF.

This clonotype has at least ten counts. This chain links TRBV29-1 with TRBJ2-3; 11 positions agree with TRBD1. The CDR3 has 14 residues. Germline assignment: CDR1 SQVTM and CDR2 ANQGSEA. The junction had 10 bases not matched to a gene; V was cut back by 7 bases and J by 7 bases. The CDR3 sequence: CSGGQGAPGNTQYF. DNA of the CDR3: TGCAGCGGCGGACAGGGGGCTCCAGGGAATACGCAGTATTTT.

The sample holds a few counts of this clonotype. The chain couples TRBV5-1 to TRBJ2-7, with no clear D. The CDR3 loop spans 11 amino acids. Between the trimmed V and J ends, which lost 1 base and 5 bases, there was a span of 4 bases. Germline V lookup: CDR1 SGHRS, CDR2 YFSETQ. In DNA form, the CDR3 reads TGCGCCAGCAGCTTGAGGGACGAGCAGTACTTC. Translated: CASSLRDEQYF.

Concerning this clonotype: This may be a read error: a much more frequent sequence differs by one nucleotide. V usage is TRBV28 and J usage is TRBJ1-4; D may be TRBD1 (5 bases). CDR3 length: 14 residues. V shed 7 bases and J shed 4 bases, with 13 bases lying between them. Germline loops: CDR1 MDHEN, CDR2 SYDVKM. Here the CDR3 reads CASNSRGRNEKLFF. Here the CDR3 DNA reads TGTGCCAGCAACTCCCGGGGCCGTAATGAAAAACTGTTTTTT.

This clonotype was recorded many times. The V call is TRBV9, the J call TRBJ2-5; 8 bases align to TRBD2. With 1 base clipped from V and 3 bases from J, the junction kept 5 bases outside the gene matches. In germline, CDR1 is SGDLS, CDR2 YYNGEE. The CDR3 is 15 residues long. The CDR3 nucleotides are TGTGCCAGCAGCGTAACCAGCGGGGGAGAAGAGACCCAGTACTTC. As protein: CASSVTSGGEETQYF.

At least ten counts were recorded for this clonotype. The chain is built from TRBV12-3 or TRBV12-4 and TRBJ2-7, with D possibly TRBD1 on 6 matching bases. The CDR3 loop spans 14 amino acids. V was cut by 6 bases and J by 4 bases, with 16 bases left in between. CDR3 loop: CASREQGSRYEQYF. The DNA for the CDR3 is TGTGCCAGCAGGGAACAGGGTTCTAGATACGAGCAGTACTTC.

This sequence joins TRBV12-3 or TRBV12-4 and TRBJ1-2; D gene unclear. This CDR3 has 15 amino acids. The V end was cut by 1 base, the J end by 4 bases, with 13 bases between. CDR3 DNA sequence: TGTGCCAGCAGTTTAGTGATTGAGGGTCCCTATGGCTACACCTTC. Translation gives CASSLVIEGPYGYTF.

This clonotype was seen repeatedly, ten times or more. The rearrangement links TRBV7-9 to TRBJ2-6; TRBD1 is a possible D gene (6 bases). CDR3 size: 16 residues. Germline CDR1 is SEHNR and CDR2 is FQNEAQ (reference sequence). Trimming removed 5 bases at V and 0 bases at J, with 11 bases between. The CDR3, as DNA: TGTGCCAGCAGCCAAACAGGGAACTCTGGGGCCAACGTCCTGACTTTC. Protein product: CASSQTGNSGANVLTF.

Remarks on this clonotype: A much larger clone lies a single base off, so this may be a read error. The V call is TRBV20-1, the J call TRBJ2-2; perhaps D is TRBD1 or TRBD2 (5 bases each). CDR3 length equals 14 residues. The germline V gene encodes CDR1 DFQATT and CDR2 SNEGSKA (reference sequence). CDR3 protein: CSASDPGHTGELVF. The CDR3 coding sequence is TGCAGTGCGAGCGACCCGGGGCACACCGGGGAGCTGGTTTTT.

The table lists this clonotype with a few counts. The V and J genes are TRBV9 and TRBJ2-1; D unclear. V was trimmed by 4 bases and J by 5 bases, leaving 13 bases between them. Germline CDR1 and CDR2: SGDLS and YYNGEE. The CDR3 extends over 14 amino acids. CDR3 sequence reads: CASSPRRWDNEQFF. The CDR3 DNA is TGTGCCAGCAGCCCCCGACGTTGGGACAATGAGCAGTTCTTC.

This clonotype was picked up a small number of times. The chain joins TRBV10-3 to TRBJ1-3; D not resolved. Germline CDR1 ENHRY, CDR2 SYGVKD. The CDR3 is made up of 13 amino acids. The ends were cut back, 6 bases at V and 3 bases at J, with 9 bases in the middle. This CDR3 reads CAISRDYGNTIYF. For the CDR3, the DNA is TGTGCCATCAGCCGGGATTATGGAAACACCATATATTTT.

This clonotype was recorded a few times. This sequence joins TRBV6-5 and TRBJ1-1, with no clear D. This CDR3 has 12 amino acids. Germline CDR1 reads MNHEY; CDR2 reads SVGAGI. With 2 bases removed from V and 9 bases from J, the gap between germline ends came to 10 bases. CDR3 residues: CASSYTGSQAFF. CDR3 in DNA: TGTGCCAGCAGTTACACGGGATCTCAAGCTTTCTTT.

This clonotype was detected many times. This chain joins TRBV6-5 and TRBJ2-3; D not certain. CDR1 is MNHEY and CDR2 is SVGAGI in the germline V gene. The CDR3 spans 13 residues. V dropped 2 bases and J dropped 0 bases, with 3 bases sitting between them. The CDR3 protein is CASSYGSTDTQYF. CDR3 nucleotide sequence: TGTGCCAGCAGTTACGGTAGCACAGATACGCAGTATTTT.

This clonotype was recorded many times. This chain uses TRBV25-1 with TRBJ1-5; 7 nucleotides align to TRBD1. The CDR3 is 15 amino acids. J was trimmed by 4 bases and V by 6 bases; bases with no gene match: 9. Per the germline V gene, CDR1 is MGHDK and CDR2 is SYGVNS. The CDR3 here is CASSQEGQPNQPQHF. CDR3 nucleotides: TGTGCCAGCAGCCAAGAGGGACAGCCTAATCAGCCCCAGCATTTT.

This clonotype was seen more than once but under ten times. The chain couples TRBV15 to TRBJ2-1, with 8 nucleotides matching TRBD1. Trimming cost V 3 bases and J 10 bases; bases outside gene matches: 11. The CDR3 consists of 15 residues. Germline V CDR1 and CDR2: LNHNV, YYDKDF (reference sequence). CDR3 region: CATSSRGRRLGEQFF. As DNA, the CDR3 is TGTGCCACCAGCAGCAGGGGGCGTCGGCTAGGGGAGCAGTTCTTC.

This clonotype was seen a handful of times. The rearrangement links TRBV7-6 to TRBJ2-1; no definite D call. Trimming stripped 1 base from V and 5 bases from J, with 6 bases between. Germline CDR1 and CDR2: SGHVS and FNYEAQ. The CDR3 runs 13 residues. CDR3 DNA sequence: TGTGCCAGCAGCTTAGGACCCCACAATGAGCAGTTCTTC. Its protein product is CASSLGPHNEQFF.

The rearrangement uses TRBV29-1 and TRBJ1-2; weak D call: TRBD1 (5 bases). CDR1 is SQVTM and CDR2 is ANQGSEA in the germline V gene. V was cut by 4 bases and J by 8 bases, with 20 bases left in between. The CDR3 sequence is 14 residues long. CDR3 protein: CSVGQGSDDGGYTF. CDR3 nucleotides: TGCAGCGTTGGTCAGGGTAGTGACGATGGAGGCTACACCTTC.

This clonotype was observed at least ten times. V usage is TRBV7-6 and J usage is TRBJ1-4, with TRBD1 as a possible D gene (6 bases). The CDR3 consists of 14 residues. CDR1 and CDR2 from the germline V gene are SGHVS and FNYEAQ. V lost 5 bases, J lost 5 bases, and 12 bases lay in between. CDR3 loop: CASSQQGRNEKLFF. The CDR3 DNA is TGTGCCAGCAGCCAGCAGGGGCGAAATGAAAAACTGTTTTTT.

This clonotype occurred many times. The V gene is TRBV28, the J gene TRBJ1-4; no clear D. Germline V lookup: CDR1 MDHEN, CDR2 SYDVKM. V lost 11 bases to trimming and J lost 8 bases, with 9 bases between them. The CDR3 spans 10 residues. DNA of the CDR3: TGTGCCGCCCTCGGGGAAAAACTGTTTTTT. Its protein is CAALGEKLFF.

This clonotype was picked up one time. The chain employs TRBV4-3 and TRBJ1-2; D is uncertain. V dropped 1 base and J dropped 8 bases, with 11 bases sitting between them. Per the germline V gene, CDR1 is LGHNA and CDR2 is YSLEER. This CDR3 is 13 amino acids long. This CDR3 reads CASSQVGLRGYTF. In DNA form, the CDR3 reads TGCGCCAGCAGCCAAGTAGGGCTTAGGGGCTACACCTTC.